This passage covers 18 T cell receptor beta chains from one sample sequenced in a study of T-cell reconstitution after alpha-beta-depleted transplantation in children. Construction of the TCRbeta library involved unique molecular identifiers. One entry per CDR3 protein, called by TCRdb with MiXCR from the PCR reads. In the table there are about 540,000 distinct CDR3 sequences, 27% of which are singletons. Sample: PBMCs, taken before TCRalphabeta/CD19-depleted stem cell transplant. The origin of the receptors is a boy under three years old with Wiskott-Aldrich syndrome, due to receive a stem cell transplant.

This clonotype was observed a handful of times. The chain carries TRBV4-2 and TRBJ2-3; TRBD2 aligns across 8 bases. There are 17 residues in the CDR3. J lost 0 bases, V lost 0 bases, and 5 bases had no gene match. Germline loops: CDR1 LGHNA, CDR2 YNFKEQ. The CDR3 sequence is CASSQEKLAASTDTQYF. DNA of the CDR3: TGTGCCAGCAGCCAAGAGAAACTAGCGGCTAGCACAGATACGCAGTATTTT.

This rearrangement joins TRBV7-2 to TRBJ2-1, with D unresolved. CDR3 length: 14 amino acids. CDR1 and CDR2 from the germline V gene are SGHTA and FQGNSA. V dropped 1 base and J dropped 7 bases, with 11 bases sitting between them. CDR3 loop: CASSLGPGENEQFF. DNA for the CDR3: TGTGCCAGCAGCTTAGGGCCAGGAGAGAATGAGCAGTTCTTC.

The sample holds a few counts of this clonotype. The V and J genes are TRBV5-1 and TRBJ2-4, with 10 bases fitting TRBD2. The CDR3 length is 18 residues. Losses at the gene ends were 0 bases for V and 0 bases for J; bases not matched to a gene: 6. Germline V gene sequence: CDR1 SGHRS, CDR2 YFSETQ. The CDR3 region is CASSLVSGRDLAKNIQYF. The CDR3, as DNA: TGCGCCAGCAGCTTGGTGAGCGGGAGGGATCTAGCCAAAAACATTCAGTACTTC.

This chain uses TRBV10-3 with TRBJ2-7; D perhaps matches TRBD1 (6 bases). With 5 bases removed from V and 0 bases from J, the gap between germline ends came to 17 bases. This CDR3 comprises 16 residues. The V gene's germline CDR1 is ENHRY and CDR2 SYGVKD. The CDR3 spells CAISRITSGASYEQYF. The CDR3 nucleotides read TGTGCCATCAGTAGAATAACGTCAGGGGCCTCCTACGAGCAGTACTTC.

This chain uses TRBV20-1 with TRBJ2-1; 9 bases map to TRBD2. CDR1 and CDR2 (germline): DFQATT, SNEGSKA (reference sequence). Germline trimming cut 3 bases from V and 6 bases from J; bases unmatched to any gene: 6. The CDR3 sequence is 14 residues long. Written as DNA, the CDR3 is TGCAGTGCTAGGGCTAGCGGGAATTCCAATGAGCAGTTCTTC. It specifies CSARASGNSNEQFF.

The rearrangement links TRBV7-6 to TRBJ2-3; 16 positions agree with TRBD2. Germline assignment: CDR1 SGHVS and CDR2 FNYEAQ. The CDR3 consists of 16 residues. The junction had 7 bases not matched to a gene; V was cut back by 5 bases and J by 8 bases. The CDR3 DNA is TGTGCCAGCAGCCAGGGACTAGCGGGAGGGCCGGGTACGCAGTATTTT. It translates to CASSQGLAGGPGTQYF.

This rearrangement joins TRBV20-1 to TRBJ2-5; a weak D match, TRBD2 (6 bases). The V gene's germline CDR1 is DFQATT and CDR2 SNEGSKA (reference sequence). Deletions cut 1 base from V and 5 bases from J, with 11 bases between. The CDR3 length is 13 residues. CDR3 region: CSARAPGVETQYF. The CDR3 DNA reads TGCAGTGCTAGAGCCCCGGGGGTGGAGACCCAGTACTTC.

CDR3 in DNA: TGCGCCAGCAGCTTGGCCCCTAGCGCGGCCTACGAGCAGTACTTC. Translation gives CASSLAPSAAYEQYF. V and J are TRBV5-1 and TRBJ2-7, with D possibly being TRBD2 (6 bases). V lost 0 bases and J 2 bases, leaving 12 bases between the germline ends. Looked up from germline, CDR1 is SGHRS and CDR2 is YFSETQ. The CDR3 is 15 amino acids.

This clonotype showed up just a few times. This chain joins TRBV18 and TRBJ1-2; D gene ambiguous. The V gene's germline CDR1 is KGHSH and CDR2 LQKENI. Trimming cost V 3 bases and J 5 bases, with 10 bases left between them. CDR3 length: 13 residues. The CDR3 spells CASSPQAAYGYTF. The DNA of the CDR3 is TGTGCCAGCTCACCGCAGGCGGCTTATGGCTACACCTTC.

J is TRBJ2-3 and V is TRBV30; 9 bases fit TRBD2. In germline, CDR1 is GTSNPN, CDR2 SVGIG (reference sequence). V shed 0 bases and J 7 bases; nucleotides not matched to a gene: 11. CDR3 length: 16 amino acids. The DNA of the CDR3 is TGTGCCTGGAGTGTACGACGGCTAGCGGGGATTTATACGCAGTATTTT. Protein: CAWSVRRLAGIYTQYF.

The rearrangement joins TRBV20-1 to TRBJ1-4; D uncertain. Trimming removed 3 bases from V and 0 bases from J, with 5 bases in between. This CDR3 has 13 residues. Germline-derived CDR1 and CDR2 are DFQATT and SNEGSKA (reference sequence). This CDR3 reads CSASPTTNEKLFF. Here the CDR3 DNA reads TGCAGTGCTAGCCCAACAACTAATGAAAAACTGTTTTTT.

The CDR3 spells CATEGRRDRPDEQFF. In nucleotides, the CDR3 is TGTGCCACCGAGGGTCGCAGGGATCGCCCGGATGAGCAGTTCTTC. The rearrangement joins TRBV24-1 to TRBJ2-1; D may correspond to TRBD1 or TRBD2 (5 bases each). V was shortened by 9 bases and J by 8 bases, with 22 bases between the two germline ends. The CDR3 is made up of 15 amino acids. Per the germline V gene, CDR1 is KGHDR and CDR2 is SFDVKD.

V usage is TRBV19 and J usage is TRBJ2-1; 8 bases line up with TRBD1. V lost 4 bases to trimming and J lost 9 bases; unmatched junction nucleotides: 8. This CDR3 has 14 residues. Germline V lookup: CDR1 LNHDA, CDR2 SQIVND (reference sequence). CDR3 sequence reads: CASSTGQGKSEQFF. The CDR3 coding sequence is TGTGCCAGTAGTACTGGACAGGGTAAGAGTGAGCAGTTCTTC.

V usage is TRBV15 and J usage is TRBJ1-5, with D hard to call. The CDR3 has 15 residues. V shed 1 base and J shed 7 bases, with 14 bases lying between them. The germline gives CDR1 LNHNV, CDR2 YYDKDF (reference sequence). The CDR3 DNA reads as TGTGCCACCAGCAGAGTACAGACAATCGGCCAGCCCCAGCATTTT. Protein: CATSRVQTIGQPQHF.

This chain joins TRBV20-1 and TRBJ2-3, with 10 nucleotides matching TRBD2. The CDR3 is 15 amino acids. Per germline, CDR1 DFQATT and CDR2 SNEGSKA (reference sequence). Germline trimming cut 3 bases from V and 1 base from J; bases unmatched to any gene: 4. CDR3 in amino acids: CSASPGTSGTDTQYF. Written as DNA, the CDR3 is TGCAGTGCTAGCCCCGGGACTAGCGGCACAGATACGCAGTATTTT.

The chain has TRBV3-1 and TRBJ2-4; a possible D gene is TRBD2 (6 bases). This CDR3 has 17 residues. V gave up 1 base and J gave up 0 bases, with 13 bases separating them. CDR1 LGHDT and CDR2 YNNKEL come from the germline V gene (reference sequence). The CDR3 loop reads CASSQGGVDLAKNIQYF. The DNA of the CDR3 is TGTGCCAGCAGCCAAGGCGGGGTAGATCTAGCCAAAAACATTCAGTACTTC.

V is TRBV2 and J is TRBJ2-1, with 8 bases that match TRBD2. The germline V gene encodes CDR1 SNHLY and CDR2 FYNNEI. This CDR3 has 14 amino acids. The V and J ends lost 5 bases and 12 bases, in that order; junction bases with no gene match: 12. CDR3 amino acids: CASSQPSGFQGQFF. The CDR3 nucleotides read TGTGCCAGCAGTCAGCCTAGCGGGTTTCAAGGGCAGTTCTTC.

This clonotype was seen more than once but under ten times. J is TRBJ2-7 and V is TRBV11-1, with D maybe TRBD1 (9 bases). Per the germline V gene, CDR1 is SGHAT and CDR2 is FQDESV (reference sequence). This CDR3 comprises 19 residues. With 4 bases removed from V and 0 bases from J, the gap between germline ends came to 25 bases. The CDR3 sequence is CASSSLQGASGGSSYEQYF. The CDR3 DNA follows: TGTGCCAGCAGCTCCCTACAGGGGGCGAGCGGGGGAAGCTCCTACGAGCAGTACTTC.